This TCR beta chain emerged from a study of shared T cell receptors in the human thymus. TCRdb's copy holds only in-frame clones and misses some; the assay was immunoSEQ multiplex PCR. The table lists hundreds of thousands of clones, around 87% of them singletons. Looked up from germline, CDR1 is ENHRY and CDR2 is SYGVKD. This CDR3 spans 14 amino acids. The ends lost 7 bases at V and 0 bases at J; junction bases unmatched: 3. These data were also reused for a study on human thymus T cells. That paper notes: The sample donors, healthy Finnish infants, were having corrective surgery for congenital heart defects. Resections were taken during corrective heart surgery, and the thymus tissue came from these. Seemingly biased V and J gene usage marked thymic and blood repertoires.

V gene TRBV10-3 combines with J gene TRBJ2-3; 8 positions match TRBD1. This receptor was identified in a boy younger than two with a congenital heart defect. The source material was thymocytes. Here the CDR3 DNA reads TGTGCCATCACAGGACAGGGTAGCACAGATACGCAGTATTTT. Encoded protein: CAITGQGSTDTQYF.